This T cell receptor beta chain was recovered during a study of identical twins. Study findings and constraints: Beta clonotypes that were abundant in cord blood contained fewer insertions, a pattern absent from memory repertoires. When twins shared out-of-frame alpha sequences, those sequences had excess low generation probability.

The V and J ends lost 6 bases and 7 bases, in that order; junction bases with no gene match: 7. Germline assignment: CDR1 SNHLY and CDR2 FYNNEI. The CDR3 consists of 15 residues. TCRdb itself ran the 5' RACE reads through MiXCR, one entry per CDR3 protein. The repertoire holds 510,000 or so distinct CDR3 sequences, with approximately 14% as singletons. As to this clonotype: Its antigen is currently unknown.

This sample also appeared in a second study, on yellow fever vaccine responses in identical twins.

The receptor's source is a young woman in good health. Sequences were obtained from CD4+ T cells sorted from blood. The V gene is TRBV2, the J gene TRBJ2-2, with 11 bases that match TRBD2. CDR3: CASSVTGTSGGELFF. In DNA form, the CDR3 reads TGTGCCAGCAGCGTGACCGGGACTAGCGGCGGGGAGCTGTTTTTT.